The 13 T cell receptor beta chains presented below share a single source sample, sequenced in a study of T cell responses to AZD1222 COVID-19 vaccine. Profiled with immunoSEQ multiplex PCR; TCRdb holds only in-frame clones, not every one. This table holds roughly 99,000 clones, around 93% found once. Sequenced material: peripheral blood, taken 28 days after the second AZD1222 dose. The receptor set was obtained from an adult who received the AZD1222 COVID-19 vaccine.

For the CDR3, the DNA is TGTGCCAGCACCCCGGGACTAGCGGCTCAAGAGACCCAGTACTTC. This translates into CASTPGLAAQETQYF. V gene TRBV7-9 combines with J gene TRBJ2-5; the match to TRBD2 covers 11 bases. The CDR3 length is 15 residues. The J segment lost 2 bases and the V segment lost 7 bases, leaving 6 bases of the junction unmatched. In germline, CDR1 is SEHNR, CDR2 FQNEAQ (reference sequence).

This sequence joins TRBV30 and TRBJ1-4; 7 nucleotides align to TRBD1. Germline V gene sequence: CDR1 GTSNPN, CDR2 SVGIG (reference sequence). With V trimmed by 0 bases and J by 3 bases, 4 bases remained unmatched. The CDR3 is made up of 15 amino acids. The CDR3 bases are TGTGCCTGGAGTGTAAGGGGGCATCCTAATGAAAAACTGTTTTTT. Residues: CAWSVRGHPNEKLFF.

The rearrangement links TRBV6-6 to TRBJ1-1; 8 bases are shared with TRBD1. Trimming removed 2 bases from V and 7 bases from J; junction bases left unmatched: 3. The CDR3 has 13 residues. Germline loops: CDR1 MNHNY, CDR2 SVGAGI (reference sequence). CDR3: CASSYGDRFEAFF. Here the CDR3 DNA reads TGTGCCAGCAGTTACGGGGACAGGTTTGAAGCTTTCTTT.

CDR3 residues: CASSQGGTSLGNEQFF. CDR3 in DNA: TGCGCCAGCAGCCAAGGCGGGACTAGTCTGGGCAATGAGCAGTTCTTC. V is TRBV4-3 and J is TRBJ2-1; 8 positions match TRBD2. Germline CDR1 and CDR2: LGHNA and YSLEER. After removal of 1 base from V and 6 bases from J, the junction contained 8 bases not matched to a gene. This CDR3 has 16 residues.

The chain uses TRBV11-2 and TRBJ2-1, with 14 nucleotides matching TRBD2. The length of the CDR3 is 15 residues. The V gene end was trimmed by 5 bases and the J gene end by 15 bases; junction bases not matched to a gene: 12. CDR1 is SGHAT and CDR2 is FQNNGV in the germline V gene. The CDR3 region is CASSGGLAGVGPAFF. CDR3 coding DNA: TGTGCCAGCAGCGGGGGACTAGCGGGAGTGGGGCCCGCGTTCTTC.

The chain employs TRBV2 and TRBJ2-6; 7 bases map to TRBD1. CDR3 length: 14 amino acids. V was clipped by 6 bases and J by 3 bases; unmatched bases: 2. Germline V gene lookup returns CDR1 SNHLY and CDR2 FYNNEI. In DNA, the CDR3 is TGTGCCAGCAGGACAGGGAGTGGGGCCAACGTCCTGACTTTC. It yields the protein CASRTGSGANVLTF. The whole variable domain, filled in from reference TRBV2 and TRBJ2-6, reads EPEVTQTPSHQVTQMGQEVILRCVPISNHLYFYWYRQILGQKVEFLVSFYNNEISEKSEIFDDQFSVERPDGSNFTLKIRSTKLEDSAMYFCASRTGSGANVLTFGAGSRLTVL.

This chain links TRBV18 with TRBJ2-5; 14 bases align to TRBD2. The J segment lost 5 bases and the V segment lost 5 bases, leaving 7 bases of the junction unmatched. The CDR3 is 16 residues long. Germline V gene lookup returns CDR1 KGHSH and CDR2 LQKENI. The CDR3, as DNA: TGTGCCAGCTCAGGACGACTAGCGGGAGGGCGGGAGACCCAGTACTTC. This encodes CASSGRLAGGRETQYF.

The chain has TRBV5-1 and TRBJ1-3, with D possibly matching TRBD1 (5 bases). Trimming took 4 bases from V and 4 from J, leaving 12 bases between them. CDR1 SGHRS and CDR2 YFSETQ come from the germline V gene. The length of the CDR3 is 14 residues. The CDR3 DNA reads TGCGCCAGCAGCGGCGCAGGGCGAGGAAACACCATATATTTT. As protein: CASSGAGRGNTIYF.

The chain is built from TRBV6-6 and TRBJ2-5; the D is unclear. V lost 4 bases and J lost 4, with 13 bases in between. CDR3 size: 14 residues. CDR1 and CDR2 from the germline V gene are MNHNY and SVGAGI (reference sequence). The CDR3 DNA is TGTGCCAGCAGTTCCGGACCCCTCAGAGAGACCCAGTACTTC. It encodes CASSSGPLRETQYF.

J is TRBJ2-7 and V is TRBV9; TRBD1 matches 10 bases. The trim removed 6 bases at V and 2 bases at J, leaving 5 bases unmatched. CDR3 length equals 14 residues. Germline V gene data show CDR1 as SGDLS and CDR2 as YYNGEE. The CDR3 is CASTPGQGTYEQYF. For the CDR3, the DNA is TGTGCCAGCACCCCGGGACAGGGGACCTACGAGCAGTACTTC.

This clone was detected only a few times. The chain couples TRBV30 to TRBJ1-3; D ambiguous. Germline CDR1 and CDR2: GTSNPN and SVGIG (reference sequence). The CDR3 is made up of 14 amino acids. With 1 base removed from V and 0 bases from J, the gap between germline ends came to 7 bases. The CDR3 here is CAWSDGISGNTIYF. CDR3 DNA sequence: TGTGCCTGGAGTGATGGGATCTCTGGAAACACCATATATTTT.

The CDR3 here is CASGGFRENTEAFF. CDR3 DNA: TGTGCTAGTGGCGGCTTTAGAGAGAACACTGAAGCTTTCTTT. The chain joins TRBV12-5 to TRBJ1-1, with no clear D. The CDR3 is 14 amino acids. Trimming took 6 bases from V and 1 from J, leaving 12 bases between them. Germline lookup yields CDR1 LGHNT and CDR2 FRNRAP.

The gene calls are TRBV10-3 and TRBJ2-7; no reliable D call. The CDR3 sequence is 13 residues long. CDR1 is ENHRY and CDR2 is SYGVKD in the germline V gene. Deletions cut 0 bases from V and 0 bases from J, with 3 bases between. CDR3 coding DNA: TGTGCCATCAGTGAGTCGAGCTCCTACGAGCAGTACTTC. Protein sequence: CAISESSSYEQYF.